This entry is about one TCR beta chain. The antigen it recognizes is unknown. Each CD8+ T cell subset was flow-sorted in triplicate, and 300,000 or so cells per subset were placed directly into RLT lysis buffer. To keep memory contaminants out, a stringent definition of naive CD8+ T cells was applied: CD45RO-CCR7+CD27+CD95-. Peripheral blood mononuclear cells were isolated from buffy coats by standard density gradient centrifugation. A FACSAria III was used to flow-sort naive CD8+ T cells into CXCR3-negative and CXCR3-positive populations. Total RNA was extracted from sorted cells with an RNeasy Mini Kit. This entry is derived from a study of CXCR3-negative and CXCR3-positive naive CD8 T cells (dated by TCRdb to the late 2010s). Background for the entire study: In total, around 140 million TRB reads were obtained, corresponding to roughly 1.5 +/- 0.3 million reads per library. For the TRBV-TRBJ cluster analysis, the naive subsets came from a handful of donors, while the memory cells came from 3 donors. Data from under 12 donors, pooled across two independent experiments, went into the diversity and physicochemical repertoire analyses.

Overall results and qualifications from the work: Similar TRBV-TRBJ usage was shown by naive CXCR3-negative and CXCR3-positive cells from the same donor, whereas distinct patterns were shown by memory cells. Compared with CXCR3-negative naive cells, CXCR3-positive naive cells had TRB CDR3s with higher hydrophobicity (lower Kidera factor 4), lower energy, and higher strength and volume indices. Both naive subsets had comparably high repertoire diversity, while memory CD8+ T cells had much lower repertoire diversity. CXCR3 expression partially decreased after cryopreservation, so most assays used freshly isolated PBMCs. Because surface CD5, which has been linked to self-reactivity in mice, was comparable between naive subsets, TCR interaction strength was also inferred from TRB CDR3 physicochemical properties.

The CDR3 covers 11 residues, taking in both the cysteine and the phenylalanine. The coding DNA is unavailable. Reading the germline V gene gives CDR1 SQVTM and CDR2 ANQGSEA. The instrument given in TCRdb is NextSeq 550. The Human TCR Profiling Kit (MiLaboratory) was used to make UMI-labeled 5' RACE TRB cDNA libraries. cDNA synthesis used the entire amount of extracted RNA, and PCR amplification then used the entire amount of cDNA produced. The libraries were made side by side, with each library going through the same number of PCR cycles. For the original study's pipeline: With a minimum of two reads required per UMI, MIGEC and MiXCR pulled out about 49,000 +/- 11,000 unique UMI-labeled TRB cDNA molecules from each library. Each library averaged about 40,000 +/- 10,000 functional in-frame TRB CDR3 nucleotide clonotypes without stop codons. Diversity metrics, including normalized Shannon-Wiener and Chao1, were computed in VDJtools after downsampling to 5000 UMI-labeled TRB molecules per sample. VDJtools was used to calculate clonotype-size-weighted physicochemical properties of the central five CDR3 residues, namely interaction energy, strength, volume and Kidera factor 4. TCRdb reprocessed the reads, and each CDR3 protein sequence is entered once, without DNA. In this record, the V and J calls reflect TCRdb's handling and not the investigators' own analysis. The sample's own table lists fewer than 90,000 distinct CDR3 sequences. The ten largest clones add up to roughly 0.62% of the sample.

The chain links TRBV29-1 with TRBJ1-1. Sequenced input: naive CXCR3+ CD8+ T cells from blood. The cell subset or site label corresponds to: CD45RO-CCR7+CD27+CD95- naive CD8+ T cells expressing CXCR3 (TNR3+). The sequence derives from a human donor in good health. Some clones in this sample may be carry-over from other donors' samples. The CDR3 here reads CSAEVETEAFF.